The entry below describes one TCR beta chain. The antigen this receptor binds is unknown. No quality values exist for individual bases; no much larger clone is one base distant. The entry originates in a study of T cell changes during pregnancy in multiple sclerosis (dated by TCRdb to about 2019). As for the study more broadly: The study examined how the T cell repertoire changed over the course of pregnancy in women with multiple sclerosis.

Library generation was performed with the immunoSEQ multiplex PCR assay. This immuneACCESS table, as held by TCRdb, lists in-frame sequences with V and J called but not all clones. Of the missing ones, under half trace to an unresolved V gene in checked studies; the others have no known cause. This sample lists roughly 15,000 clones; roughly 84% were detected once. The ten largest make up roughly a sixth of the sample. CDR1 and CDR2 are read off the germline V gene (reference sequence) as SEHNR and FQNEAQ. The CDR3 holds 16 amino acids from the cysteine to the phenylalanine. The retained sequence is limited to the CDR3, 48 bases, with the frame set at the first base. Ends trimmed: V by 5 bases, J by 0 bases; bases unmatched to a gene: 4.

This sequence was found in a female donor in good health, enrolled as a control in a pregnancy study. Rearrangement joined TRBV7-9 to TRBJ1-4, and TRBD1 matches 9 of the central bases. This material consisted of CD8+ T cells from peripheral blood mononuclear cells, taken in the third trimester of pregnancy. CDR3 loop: CASSPRTGATNEKLFF. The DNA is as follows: TGTGCCAGCAGCCCCCGGACAGGGGCAACTAATGAAAAACTGTTTTTT.